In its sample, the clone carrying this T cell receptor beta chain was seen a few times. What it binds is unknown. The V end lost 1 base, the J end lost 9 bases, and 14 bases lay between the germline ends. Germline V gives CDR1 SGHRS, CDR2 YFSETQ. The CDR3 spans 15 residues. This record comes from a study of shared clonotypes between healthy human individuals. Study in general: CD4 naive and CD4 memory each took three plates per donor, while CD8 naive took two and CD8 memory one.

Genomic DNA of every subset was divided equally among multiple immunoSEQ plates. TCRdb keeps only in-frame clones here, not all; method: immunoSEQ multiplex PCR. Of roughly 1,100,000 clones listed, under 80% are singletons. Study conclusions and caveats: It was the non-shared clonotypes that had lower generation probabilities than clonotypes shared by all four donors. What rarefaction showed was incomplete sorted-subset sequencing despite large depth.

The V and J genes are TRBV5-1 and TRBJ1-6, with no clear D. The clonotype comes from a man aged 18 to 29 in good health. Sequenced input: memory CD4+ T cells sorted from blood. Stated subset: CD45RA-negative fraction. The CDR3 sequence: CASSLWFNSGSPLHF. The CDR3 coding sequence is TGCGCCAGCAGCTTGTGGTTCAACAGTGGTTCACCCCTCCACTTT.